A selection of T cell receptor beta chains follows, all from one sample in a study of blood T cells in healthy people across ages. MiXCR was run by TCRdb on the 5' RACE reads, yielding one entry per CDR3 protein. The table shows around 2 million distinct CDR3 sequences, with 35% to 50% occurring only once. Sequencing used blood. The receptors stem from a human donor in good health. Both conserved end residues are part of each CDR3. The order of the fields is V gene, J gene, CDR3 protein.

>TRBV29-1|TRBJ1-2
CSVGHRLLGGVDGYTF
>TRBV20-1|TRBJ2-3
CSATKGLTTDTQYF
>TRBV2|TRBJ2-3
CASSARLAGVPDTQYF
>TRBV29-1|TRBJ1-5
CSAILQGGSGGQPQHF
>TRBV24-1|TRBJ2-3
CATSAWDDRAPTDTQYF
>TRBV5-1|TRBJ2-7
CASSQRELAVEQYF
>TRBV5-6|TRBJ1-2
CASSSWTGGYTF
>TRBV5-6|TRBJ2-7
CASSSSDVTPYF
>TRBV2|TRBJ2-3
CASSDFSGGGSTDTQYF
>TRBV28|TRBJ1-2
CASSPETGYGYTF
>TRBV5-5|TRBJ2-3
CASSSQSMGAGDTQYF
>TRBV11-2|TRBJ2-1
CASSFEWQYVPGGDNTWNNEQFF
>TRBV18|TRBJ1-6
CASSGQGAGDDSPLHF
>TRBV5-1|TRBJ1-2
CASSLAPPNYGYTF